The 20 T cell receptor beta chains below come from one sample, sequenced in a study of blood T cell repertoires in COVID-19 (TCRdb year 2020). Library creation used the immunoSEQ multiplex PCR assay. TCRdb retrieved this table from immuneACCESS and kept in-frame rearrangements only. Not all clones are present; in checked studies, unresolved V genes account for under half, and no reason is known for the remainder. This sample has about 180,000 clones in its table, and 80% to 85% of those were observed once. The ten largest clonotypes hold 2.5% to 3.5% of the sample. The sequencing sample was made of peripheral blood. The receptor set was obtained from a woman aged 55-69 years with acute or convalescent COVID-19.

The CDR3 DNA is TGCGCCAGCAGCCAAGAGGGGGGGGGAGTACTCGAAAAACTGTTTTTT. It yields the protein CASSQEGGGVLEKLFF. This chain connects TRBV4-3 to TRBJ1-4, with a weak D call TRBD1 (5 bases). The germline gives CDR1 LGHNA, CDR2 YSLEER. There are 16 residues in the CDR3. V lost 0 bases, J lost 8 bases, and 16 bases lay in between.

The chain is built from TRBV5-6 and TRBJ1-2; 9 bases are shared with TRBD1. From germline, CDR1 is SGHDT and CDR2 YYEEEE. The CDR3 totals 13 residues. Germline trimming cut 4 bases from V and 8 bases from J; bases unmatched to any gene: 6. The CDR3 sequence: CASSIDRGEGYTF. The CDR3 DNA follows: TGTGCCAGCAGCATTGACAGGGGGGAAGGCTACACCTTC.

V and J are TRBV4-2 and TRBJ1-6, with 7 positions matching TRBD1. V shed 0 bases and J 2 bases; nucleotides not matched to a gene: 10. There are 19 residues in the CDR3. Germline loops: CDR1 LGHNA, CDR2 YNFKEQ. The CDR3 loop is CASSQDLSARGTYNSPLHF. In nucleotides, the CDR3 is TGTGCCAGCAGCCAAGATCTTTCTGCCAGGGGGACCTATAATTCACCCCTCCACTTT.

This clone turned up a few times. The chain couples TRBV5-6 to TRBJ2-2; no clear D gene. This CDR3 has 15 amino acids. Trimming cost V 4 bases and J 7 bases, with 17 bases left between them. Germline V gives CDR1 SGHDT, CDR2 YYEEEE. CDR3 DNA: TGTGCCAGCAGCCTACCCGCAGGTTTTAGCGGGGAGCTGTTTTTT. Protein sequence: CASSLPAGFSGELFF.

This CDR3 reads CASSEKGSDEQYF. The CDR3 coding sequence is TGCGCCAGCAGTGAAAAGGGTAGCGACGAGCAGTACTTC. The chain carries TRBV10-1 and TRBJ2-7, with D possibly being TRBD2 (5 bases). CDR3 length equals 13 residues. Germline-derived CDR1 and CDR2 are WNHNN and SYGVQD (reference sequence). Trimming took off 3 bases at V and 5 bases at J, with 11 bases between the two ends.

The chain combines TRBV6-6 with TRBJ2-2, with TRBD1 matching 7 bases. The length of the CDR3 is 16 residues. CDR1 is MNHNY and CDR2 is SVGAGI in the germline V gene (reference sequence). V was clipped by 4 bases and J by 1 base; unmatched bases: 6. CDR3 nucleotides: TGTGCCAGCAGTTCCGGGGACAGCTTGAACACCGGGGAGCTGTTTTTT. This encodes CASSSGDSLNTGELFF.

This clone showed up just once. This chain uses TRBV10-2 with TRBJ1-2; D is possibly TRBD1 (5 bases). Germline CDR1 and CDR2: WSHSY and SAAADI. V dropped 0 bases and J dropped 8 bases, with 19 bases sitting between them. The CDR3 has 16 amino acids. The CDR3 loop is CASSESGGAASGGYTF. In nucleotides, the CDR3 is TGCGCCAGCAGTGAGTCGGGAGGGGCAGCTTCGGGGGGCTACACCTTC.

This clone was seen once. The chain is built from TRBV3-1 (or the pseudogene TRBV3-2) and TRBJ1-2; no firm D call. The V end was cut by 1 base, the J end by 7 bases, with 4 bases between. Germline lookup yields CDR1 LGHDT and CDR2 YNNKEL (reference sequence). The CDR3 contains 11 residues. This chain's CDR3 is CASSQGAGYTF. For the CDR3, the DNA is TGTGCCAGCAGCCAAGGAGCTGGCTACACCTTC.

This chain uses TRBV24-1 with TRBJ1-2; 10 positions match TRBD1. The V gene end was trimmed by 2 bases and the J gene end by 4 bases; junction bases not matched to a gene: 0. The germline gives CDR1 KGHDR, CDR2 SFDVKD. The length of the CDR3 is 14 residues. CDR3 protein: CATSDWDRGYGYTF. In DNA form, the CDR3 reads TGTGCCACCAGTGATTGGGACAGGGGCTATGGCTACACCTTC.

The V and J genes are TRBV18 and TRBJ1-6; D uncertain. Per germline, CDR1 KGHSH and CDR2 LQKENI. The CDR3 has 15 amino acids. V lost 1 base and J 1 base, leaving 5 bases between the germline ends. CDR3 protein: CASSPQESYNSPLHF. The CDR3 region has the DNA TGTGCCAGCTCACCACAGGAGTCCTATAATTCACCCCTCCACTTT.

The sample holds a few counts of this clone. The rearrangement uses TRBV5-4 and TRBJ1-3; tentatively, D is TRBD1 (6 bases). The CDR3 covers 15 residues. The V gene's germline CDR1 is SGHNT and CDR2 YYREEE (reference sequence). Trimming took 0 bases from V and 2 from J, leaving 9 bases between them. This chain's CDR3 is CASSLGGRPGNTIYF. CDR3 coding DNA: TGTGCCAGCAGCTTGGGGGGGCGGCCTGGAAACACCATATATTTT.

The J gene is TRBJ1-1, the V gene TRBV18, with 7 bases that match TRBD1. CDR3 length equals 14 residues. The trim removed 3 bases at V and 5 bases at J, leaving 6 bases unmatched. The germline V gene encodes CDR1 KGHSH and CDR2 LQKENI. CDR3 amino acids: CASSPTGEGTEAFF. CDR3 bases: TGTGCCAGCTCACCTACAGGGGAAGGGACTGAAGCTTTCTTT.

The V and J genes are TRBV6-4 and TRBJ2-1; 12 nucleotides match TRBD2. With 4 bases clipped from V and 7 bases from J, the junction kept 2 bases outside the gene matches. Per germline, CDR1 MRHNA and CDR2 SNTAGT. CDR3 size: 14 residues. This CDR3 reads CASSVGLAGNEQFF. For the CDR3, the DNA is TGTGCCAGCAGTGTTGGACTAGCGGGGAATGAGCAGTTCTTC.

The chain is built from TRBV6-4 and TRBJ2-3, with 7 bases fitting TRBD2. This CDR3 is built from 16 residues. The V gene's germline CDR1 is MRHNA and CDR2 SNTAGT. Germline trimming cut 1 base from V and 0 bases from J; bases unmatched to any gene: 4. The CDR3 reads CASSDWGGGSTDTQYF. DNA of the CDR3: TGTGCCAGCAGTGACTGGGGCGGGGGAAGCACAGATACGCAGTATTTT.

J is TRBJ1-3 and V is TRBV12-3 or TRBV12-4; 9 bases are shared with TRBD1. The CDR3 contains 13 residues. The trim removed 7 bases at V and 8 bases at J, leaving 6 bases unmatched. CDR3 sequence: CASTGTGRDTIYF. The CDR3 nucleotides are TGTGCCAGCACCGGGACAGGGAGGGACACCATATATTTT.

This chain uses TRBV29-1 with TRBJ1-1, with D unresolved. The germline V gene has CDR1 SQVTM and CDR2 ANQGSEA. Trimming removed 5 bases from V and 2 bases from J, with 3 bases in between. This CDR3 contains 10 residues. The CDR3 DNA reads TGCAGCGTTTCTAACACTGAAGCTTTCTTT. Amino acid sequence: CSVSNTEAFF.

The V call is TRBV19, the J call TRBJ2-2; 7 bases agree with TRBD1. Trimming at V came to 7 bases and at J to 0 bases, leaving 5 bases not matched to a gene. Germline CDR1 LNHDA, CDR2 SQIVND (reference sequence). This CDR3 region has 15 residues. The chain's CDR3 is CASTLTGTNTGELFF. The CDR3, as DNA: TGTGCCAGTACTCTGACAGGGACGAACACCGGGGAGCTGTTTTTT.

The CDR3 protein is CASSSAAAVGKTQYF. In DNA form, the CDR3 reads TGTGCCAGCAGCTCAGCAGCGGCAGTTGGAAAGACCCAGTACTTC. The V and J genes are TRBV28 and TRBJ2-5; a possible D gene is TRBD2 (5 bases). The germline CDR1 and CDR2 sequences are MDHEN and SYDVKM. Trimming removed 6 bases from V and 6 bases from J, with 20 bases in between. The CDR3 has 15 amino acids.

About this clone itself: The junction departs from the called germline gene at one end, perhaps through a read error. DNA for the CDR3: TGTGCCAACAGCTTAGATGGGGGGGGCACAGATACGCAGTATTTT. Protein: CANSLDGGGTDTQYF. The chain employs TRBV11-3 and TRBJ2-3, with TRBD2 identical over 7 bases. The germline V gene has CDR1 SGHNT and CDR2 YENEEA. The CDR3 has 15 residues.

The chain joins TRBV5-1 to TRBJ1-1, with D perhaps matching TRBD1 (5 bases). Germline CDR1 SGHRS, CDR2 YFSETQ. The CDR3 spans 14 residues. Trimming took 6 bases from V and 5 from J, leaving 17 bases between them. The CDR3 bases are TGCGCCAGCAAACAGGCAGAGATGAGGACTGAAGCTTTCTTT. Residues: CASKQAEMRTEAFF.